Listed here are 11 T cell receptor beta chains from one sample, sequenced in a study of blood T cells in healthy people across ages. A second PCR, run for about 7 to 11 cycles, used a sample-barcoded 5' primer plus a J-beta primer mix. TCRdb reprocessed the 5' RACE reads via MiXCR and lists one record per CDR3 protein. The table has roughly 1,300,000 distinct CDR3 sequences, around 59% seen once. What was sequenced was blood. The receptor source for this set is a man aged 18 to 30 in good health.

This clonotype came up a few times. The genes are TRBV27 and TRBJ1-4; 9 positions agree with TRBD1. This CDR3 is built from 15 residues. V lost 6 bases, J lost 8 bases, and 10 bases stayed unmatched. Germline V CDR1 and CDR2: MNHEY, SMNVEV (reference sequence). CDR3 nucleotides: TGTGCCAGCAGCCAACAGGGGGCAGCTGAAGAAAAACTGTTTTTT. Translating it yields CASSQQGAAEEKLFF.

V usage is TRBV25-1 and J usage is TRBJ1-2, with 7 bases matching TRBD1. CDR1 is MGHDK, CDR2 SYGVNS, per germline. CDR3 length: 17 amino acids. Losses at the gene ends were 4 bases for V and 2 bases for J; bases not matched to a gene: 13. CDR3 amino acids: CASSGRTGGKLNYGYTF. DNA for the CDR3: TGTGCCAGCAGTGGACGGACAGGCGGGAAATTAAACTATGGCTACACCTTC.

Concerning this clonotype itself: One end of the junction fails to match germline, which may point to a read error. The chain joins TRBV10-3 to TRBJ2-4; D is perhaps TRBD2 (6 bases). The DNA end lines up better with TRBJ2-7; the J call may be wrong. Germline CDR1 and CDR2: ENHRY and SYGVKD. The CDR3 sequence is 15 residues long. The CDR3 DNA reads TGTGCCGTCAGTGACCGCGGGACCGCTGCCTACGAGCAGTACTTC. This gives the protein CAVSDRGTAAYEQYF.

The chain has TRBV29-1 and TRBJ2-5; possibly TRBD1 for D (6 bases). CDR1 is SQVTM and CDR2 is ANQGSEA in the germline V gene. This CDR3 spans 13 amino acids. V was shortened by 3 bases and J by 5 bases, with 13 bases between the two germline ends. This CDR3 is CSVDRGRDETQYF. DNA of the CDR3: TGCAGCGTTGACAGGGGCAGGGATGAGACCCAGTACTTC.

The table lists this clonotype with a few counts. Its ends do not fully match the called genes, so a read error is possible. This chain links TRBV5-6 with TRBJ1-2; no definite D call. The CDR3 totals 12 residues. In germline, CDR1 is SGHDT, CDR2 YYEEEE. CDR3 sequence reads: CASSFGDYGYTF. CDR3 DNA sequence: TGCGCCAGCAGCTTCGGGGACTATGGCTACACCTTC.

V and J are TRBV2 and TRBJ1-1, with D possibly matching TRBD1 (5 bases). Trimming cost V 10 bases and J 5 bases, with 20 bases left between them. The CDR3 is made up of 14 amino acids. Germline V gives CDR1 SNHLY, CDR2 FYNNEI. The CDR3 DNA is TGTGCCACACCGTCGGCCCTAGGGGAGACTGAAGCTTTCTTT. Its protein product is CATPSALGETEAFF.

This clonotype was seen only a few times. The CDR3 spells CSALNRVGTEQYF. The DNA for the CDR3 is TGCAGTGCTCTTAACAGGGTGGGGACTGAGCAGTACTTC. V usage is TRBV20-1 and J usage is TRBJ2-7; D may correspond to TRBD1 or TRBD2 (6 bases each). Germline V gives CDR1 DFQATT, CDR2 SNEGSKA (reference sequence). The length of the CDR3 is 13 residues. V gave up 5 bases and J gave up 7 bases, with 18 bases separating them.

The V gene is TRBV20-1, the J gene TRBJ2-5; a weak D match, TRBD2 (5 bases). Per the germline V gene, CDR1 is DFQATT and CDR2 is SNEGSKA (reference sequence). The CDR3 has 12 amino acids. This CDR3 reads CSCRTSAREQYF. The CDR3 DNA is TGCAGCTGTAGGACTTCTGCGAGGGAGCAGTACTTC.

CDR3 region: CASSEGPAKNIQYF. As DNA, the CDR3 is TGTGCCAGCAGCGAGGGACCTGCCAAAAACATTCAGTACTTC. V is TRBV11-1 and J is TRBJ2-4, with D perhaps given as TRBD1 or TRBD2 (5 bases each). The CDR3 runs 14 residues. The V end was cut by 5 bases, the J end by 1 base, with 9 bases between. CDR1 and CDR2 from the germline V gene are SGHAT and FQDESV (reference sequence).

The chain combines TRBV20-1 with TRBJ2-4, with 9 positions matching TRBD1. The DNA end lines up better with TRBJ2-7; the J call may be wrong. This CDR3 region has 14 residues. Looked up from germline, CDR1 is DFQATT and CDR2 is SNEGSKA (reference sequence). The CDR3 DNA reads as TGCAGTGCCGCGAGGTCGGGACAGGGTGACGAGCAGTACTTC. Translated, it gives CSAARSGQGDEQYF.

V and J are TRBV10-3 and TRBJ2-1; 8 nucleotides match TRBD2. Germline CDR1 is ENHRY and CDR2 is SYGVKD. The CDR3 contains 16 residues. With V trimmed by 0 bases and J by 5 bases, 6 bases remained unmatched. The CDR3 here is CAISESTLGLDNEQFF. CDR3 nucleotide sequence: TGTGCCATCAGTGAGTCGACGTTGGGACTAGACAATGAGCAGTTCTTC.